Below are 22 T cell receptor beta chains sequenced from a single sample in a study of shared clonotypes between healthy human individuals. Assay: immunoSEQ multiplex PCR; the TCRdb copy retains only in-frame clones and omits some. Of 850,000 to 1,100,000 clones in the sample, 70% to 80% were seen once. Material: memory CD4+ T cells from PBMCs. Subset denoted: CD45RA-negative fraction. The origin of the receptors is a man between 18 and 35 years old in good health. Some clones in this sample may be carry-over from other donors' samples.

The chain recombines TRBV9 with TRBJ1-2; D possibly corresponds to TRBD1 (6 bases). The CDR3 length is 15 residues. Germline-derived CDR1 and CDR2 are SGDLS and YYNGEE. Trimming shortened V by 3 bases and J by 1 base, and 13 bases separated the two germline ends. CDR3 amino acids: CASSEGGGVNYGYTF. The CDR3 DNA is TGTGCCAGCAGCGAAGGAGGGGGGGTTAACTATGGCTACACCTTC.

The rearrangement joins TRBV4-2 to TRBJ1-2; D gene ambiguous. The germline V gene encodes CDR1 LGHNA and CDR2 YNFKEQ. Trimming shortened V by 0 bases and J by 0 bases, and 8 bases separated the two germline ends. The CDR3 runs to 15 residues. CDR3 amino acids: CASSQDTQSNYGYTF. As DNA, the CDR3 is TGTGCCAGCAGCCAAGATACACAGTCTAACTATGGCTACACCTTC.

The rearrangement links TRBV7-8 to TRBJ2-7; no definite D call. Trimming left V 5 bases short and J 5 bases short, with 16 bases between. Germline V gives CDR1 SGHVS, CDR2 FQNEAQ. The CDR3 is 14 residues long. The chain's CDR3 is CASSLNPFYNEQYF. CDR3 coding DNA: TGTGCCAGCAGCCTAAACCCTTTTTACAACGAGCAGTACTTC. Complete variable domain (other parts from reference TRBV7-8 and TRBJ2-7): GAGVSQSPRYKVAKRGQDVALRCDPISGHVSLFWYQQALGQGPEFLTYFQNEAQLDKSGLPSDRFFAERPEGSVSTLKIQRTQQEDSAVYLCASSLNPFYNEQYFGPGTRLTVT.

The gene calls are TRBV28 and TRBJ2-6; D tentatively fits TRBD1 or TRBD2 (5 bases each). The CDR3 is 16 amino acids. CDR1 and CDR2 (germline): MDHEN, SYDVKM. The V end was cut by 6 bases, the J end by 0 bases, with 12 bases between. CDR3: CASRWDGHSGANVLTF. The CDR3 DNA sequence: TGTGCCAGCAGATGGGACGGCCACTCTGGGGCCAACGTCCTGACTTTC.

This chain connects TRBV6-5 to TRBJ2-7; D not certain. Germline V gives CDR1 MNHEY, CDR2 SVGAGI. The CDR3 is 14 amino acids. Trimming left V 7 bases short and J 3 bases short, with 16 bases between. In nucleotides, the CDR3 is TGTGCCAGCATATCGGTCTGGGCGGTCTACGAGCAGTACTTC. Protein sequence: CASISVWAVYEQYF.

For this clone: The same CDR3 can be traced to other DNA sequences in this sample. The chain employs TRBV18 and TRBJ2-7; D ambiguous. Germline V gene lookup returns CDR1 KGHSH and CDR2 LQKENI. This CDR3 has 12 amino acids. With 0 bases removed from V and 4 bases from J, the gap between germline ends came to 4 bases. The CDR3 is CASSPPGYEQYF. CDR3 nucleotides: TGTGCCAGCTCACCACCCGGGTACGAGCAGTACTTC.

The genes are TRBV19 and TRBJ1-1; possibly TRBD1 for D (5 bases). The germline V gene has CDR1 LNHDA and CDR2 SQIVND (reference sequence). Between the trimmed V and J ends, which lost 8 bases and 4 bases, there was a span of 20 bases. This CDR3 has 15 residues. In DNA form, the CDR3 reads TGTGCCAGTGGACTTGCGGGGGTGATGGGCACTGAAGCTTTCTTT. The encoded protein is CASGLAGVMGTEAFF.

The CDR3 DNA reads TGTGCCAGCAGCGTTCGGTCCGGTTCCGGGGGCCCCCCCTACGAGCAGTACTTC. It translates to CASSVRSGSGGPPYEQYF. The rearrangement joins TRBV7-3 to TRBJ2-7; D may match TRBD1 or TRBD2 (6 bases each). V shed 5 bases and J shed 2 bases, with 25 bases lying between them. The germline gives CDR1 SGHTA, CDR2 FQGTGA. The CDR3 contains 18 residues.

The genes are TRBV30 and TRBJ1-2, with TRBD1 matching over 9 bases. The CDR3 is 13 amino acids. Germline V CDR1 and CDR2: GTSNPN, SVGIG (reference sequence). Trimming cost V 4 bases and J 5 bases; bases outside gene matches: 5. The CDR3 DNA sequence: TGTGCCTGGATGACGACAGGGGGGTATGGCTACACCTTC. Translation gives CAWMTTGGYGYTF.

The chain uses TRBV4-2 and TRBJ2-3; TRBD2 is a possible D gene (5 bases). The CDR3 covers 17 residues. Germline CDR1 and CDR2: LGHNA and YNFKEQ. The V and J ends lost 3 bases and 4 bases respectively, with 20 bases between them. CDR3 protein: CASSQDSLGSPPDTQYF. CDR3 DNA sequence: TGTGCCAGCAGCCAGGATTCCCTGGGGAGCCCCCCAGATACGCAGTATTTT.

CDR3 coding DNA: TGTGCCAGCAGCAAGAGTCAACCAGGGGGCGGCTACAATGAGCAGTTCTTC. Protein: CASSKSQPGGGYNEQFF. This sequence joins TRBV11-2 and TRBJ2-1, with 8 bases that match TRBD1. CDR1 SGHAT and CDR2 FQNNGV come from the germline V gene. The CDR3 runs to 17 residues. J gave up 3 bases and V 5 bases, and 12 bases lay outside the gene matches.

This chain connects TRBV5-6 to TRBJ2-5; D might be TRBD2 (6 bases). Looked up from germline, CDR1 is SGHDT and CDR2 is YYEEEE. Trimming removed 0 bases at V and 2 bases at J, with 8 bases between. The CDR3 loop spans 14 amino acids. CDR3 coding DNA: TGTGCCAGCAGCTTGGTGCGGGAACAAGAGACCCAGTACTTC. This codes for CASSLVREQETQYF. The whole variable domain, filled in from reference TRBV5-6 and TRBJ2-5, reads DAGVTQSPTHLIKTRGQQVTLRCSPKSGHDTVSWYQQALGQGPQFIFQYYEEEERQRGNFPDRFSGHQFPNYSSELNVNALLLGDSALYLCASSLVREQETQYFGPGTRLLVL.

This chain connects TRBV5-1 to TRBJ2-1, with a possible D match to TRBD2 (6 bases). V dropped 4 bases and J dropped 4 bases, with 15 bases sitting between them. The CDR3 runs to 15 residues. Germline CDR1 and CDR2: SGHRS and YFSETQ. The CDR3 nucleotides read TGCGCCAGCAGCGCCTCGGGACTCCAATACAATGAGCAGTTCTTC. This translates into CASSASGLQYNEQFF.

This clone was seen only a few times. Given a much more abundant clone one base away, this may be a read error. This sample includes further DNA sequences coding for the same CDR3. The chain employs TRBV7-3 and TRBJ2-3; the D is unclear. Deletions cut 4 bases from V and 6 bases from J, with 8 bases between. CDR3 length: 12 amino acids. The germline gives CDR1 SGHTA, CDR2 FQGTGA. This CDR3 reads CASSSPGDTQYF. The CDR3 nucleotides read TGTGCCAGCAGCTCCCCCGGGGATACGCAGTATTTT.

The V gene is TRBV5-4, the J gene TRBJ2-1, with 7 bases identical to TRBD2. J lost 3 bases, V lost 4 bases, and 13 bases had no gene match. This CDR3 spans 17 amino acids. Germline CDR1 and CDR2: SGHNT and YYREEE (reference sequence). CDR3 sequence reads: CASSRILTSRDYNEQFF. Written as DNA, the CDR3 is TGTGCCAGCAGCCGGATTTTGACTAGCCGCGACTACAATGAGCAGTTCTTC.

CDR3 nucleotides: TGTGCCAGCAGCTTGGGGGCCCCAGAGACCCAGTACTTC. It yields the protein CASSLGAPETQYF. The chain is built from TRBV7-3 and TRBJ2-5; possible D gene TRBD1, 6 bases. Per germline, CDR1 SGHTA and CDR2 FQGTGA. The length of the CDR3 is 13 residues. Trimming removed 3 bases at V and 4 bases at J, with 9 bases between. Looking up the rest from reference TRBV7-3 and TRBJ2-5 gives the full variable domain: GAGVSQTPSNKVTEKGKYVELRCDPISGHTALYWYRQSLGQGPEFLIYFQGTGAADDSGLPNDRFFAVRPEGSVSTLKIQRTERGDSAVYLCASSLGAPETQYFGPGTRLLVL.

The chain couples TRBV9 to TRBJ2-7; possibly TRBD2 for D (6 bases). V shed 7 bases and J shed 7 bases, with 18 bases lying between them. The CDR3 length is 13 residues. The germline V gene has CDR1 SGDLS and CDR2 YYNGEE. CDR3: CASSAGLALEQYF. CDR3 coding DNA: TGTGCCAGCTCCGCCGGGCTAGCGTTGGAGCAGTACTTC.

V gene TRBV4-3 combines with J gene TRBJ1-2, with 8 positions matching TRBD1. This CDR3 is built from 17 residues. Germline trimming cut 0 bases from V and 4 bases from J; bases unmatched to any gene: 10. CDR1 LGHNA and CDR2 YSLEER come from the germline V gene. In DNA form, the CDR3 reads TGCGCCAGCAGCCAAGAAGTTCGACAGGGGCTTGTCTATGGCTACACCTTC. Translation gives CASSQEVRQGLVYGYTF.

In regard to this clone: It is likely a read error, because the conserved phenylalanine at the end of the CDR3 is missing. No DNA is shown, since the ends of the CDR3 on it are uncertain; the CDR3 is the one TCRdb lists. The chain has TRBV7-9 and TRBJ2-7. CDR1 is SEHNR, CDR2 FQNEAQ, per germline (reference sequence). The CDR3 has 10 amino acids, counting both end residues. The CDR3 here is CASSPAPPQL.

V usage is TRBV27 and J usage is TRBJ1-2; 10 bases fit TRBD1. CDR1 MNHEY and CDR2 SMNVEV come from the germline V gene (reference sequence). The CDR3 length is 14 residues. After removal of 6 bases from V and 8 bases from J, the junction contained 9 bases not matched to a gene. The CDR3 loop is CASRTSGQGRGYTF. CDR3 nucleotide sequence: TGTGCCAGCAGGACATCGGGACAGGGGAGAGGCTACACCTTC.

The chain combines TRBV18 with TRBJ1-2; weak D call: TRBD1 (5 bases). Germline V gene sequence: CDR1 KGHSH, CDR2 LQKENI. The CDR3 is 14 amino acids. V was cut by 2 bases and J by 3 bases, with 10 bases left in between. DNA of the CDR3: TGTGCCAGCTCACCAAGCCGGGGGTACTATGGCTACACCTTC. Translating gives CASSPSRGYYGYTF.

V gene TRBV15 combines with J gene TRBJ1-3, with D uncertain. Per the germline V gene, CDR1 is LNHNV and CDR2 is YYDKDF (reference sequence). The CDR3 length is 14 residues. Trimming cost V 1 base and J 0 bases, with 4 bases left between them. CDR3 residues: CATSRGRSGNTIYF. CDR3 DNA: TGTGCCACCAGCAGAGGGCGCTCTGGAAACACCATATATTTT.